The clone carrying this T cell receptor beta chain was detected a few times. The target antigen is unknown. These data come from a study of blood T cells in healthy people across ages. General study findings and limits: Naive T cell percentage showed a strong correlation with TCR beta diversity.

The second PCR ran roughly 7 to 12 cycles with a sample-barcoded 5' primer and J-beta primers. TCRdb called the 5' RACE reads again in MiXCR, with one record for every CDR3 protein. Among more than 500,000 distinct CDR3 sequences, roughly 29% were seen once, and the ten largest hold around 18%. The CDR3 length is 10 residues. Germline-derived CDR1 and CDR2 are DFQATT and SNEGSKA (reference sequence). V was clipped by 5 bases and J by 6 bases, with 5 bases between them. Material for sequencing was blood. This TCR was sampled from a woman aged 65 to 85 in good health. The V and J genes are TRBV20-1 and TRBJ2-1, with D uncertain. The CDR3 DNA sequence: TGCAGTGCTGCCTCCAATGAGCAGTTCTTC. Translated, it gives CSAASNEQFF.